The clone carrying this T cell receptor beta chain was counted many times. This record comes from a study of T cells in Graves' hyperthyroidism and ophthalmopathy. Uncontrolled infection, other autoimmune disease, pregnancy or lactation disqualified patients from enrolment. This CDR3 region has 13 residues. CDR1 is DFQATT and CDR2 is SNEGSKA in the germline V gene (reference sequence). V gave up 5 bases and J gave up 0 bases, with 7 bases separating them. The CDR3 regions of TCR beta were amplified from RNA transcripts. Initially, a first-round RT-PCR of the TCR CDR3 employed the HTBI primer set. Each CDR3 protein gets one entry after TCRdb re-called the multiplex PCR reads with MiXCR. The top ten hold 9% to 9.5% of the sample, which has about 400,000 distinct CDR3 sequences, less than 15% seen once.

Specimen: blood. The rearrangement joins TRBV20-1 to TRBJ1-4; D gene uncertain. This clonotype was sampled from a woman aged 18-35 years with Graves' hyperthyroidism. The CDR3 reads CSARTATNEKLFF. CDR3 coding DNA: TGCAGTGCTCGTACCGCAACTAATGAAAAACTGTTTTTT.